Listed here is a single T cell receptor beta chain. Antigen: not known. This entry belongs to a study of cytomegalovirus exposure and HLA in healthy donors. Points from the study as a whole: Differences between HLA loci emerged in a later analysis of TCR association rates, with DRB1 most and HLA-C fewest. Both high specificity and high sensitivity reportedly marked the classifier's diagnosis of cytomegalovirus status. TCR beta chain V- and J-gene trimming was linked, in a later analysis, to a missense variant in DCLRE1C.

The germline V gene has CDR1 SGDLS and CDR2 YYNGEE. This CDR3 has 18 residues. Germline trimming cut 0 bases from V and 2 bases from J; bases unmatched to any gene: 9. It was with 60 Vbeta and 13 Jbeta primers that the PCR ran. Authors' analysis steps: In a later analysis, some 80 million unique TCR beta chains included roughly 11 million shared by two or more donors. TCRdb keeps only in-frame clones here, not all; method: immunoSEQ multiplex PCR. The V and J calls and clone size were taken over from that table, and D and trimming were inferred from the DNA. Of about 110,000 clones detected, more than 65% appear once; the ten largest clones hold around 5.9%.

This sequence was found in a man aged 25-45 years in good health and CMV-seropositive. Material: PBMCs. The chain recombines TRBV9 with TRBJ2-1, with 9 bases that match TRBD2. The CDR3 spells CASSVAGGGGGAYNEQFF. CDR3 DNA sequence: TGTGCCAGCAGCGTAGCTGGGGGAGGCGGGGGGGCCTACAATGAGCAGTTCTTC. Complete variable domain (other parts from reference TRBV9 and TRBJ2-1): DSGVTQTPKHLITATGQRVTLRCSPRSGDLSVYWYQQSLDQGLQFLIQYYNGEERAKGNILERFSAQQFPDLHSELNLSSLELGDSALYFCASSVAGGGGGAYNEQFFGPGTRLTVL.